These T cell receptor beta chains were read from a single sample in a study of Graves' ophthalmopathy and Graves' hyperthyroidism. TCRdb passed the multiplex PCR reads through MiXCR, listing each CDR3 protein once. The table records roughly 1.1 million distinct CDR3 sequences, about 40% of them present only once. Material for sequencing was peripheral blood or thyroid tissue (not recorded which). Receptors originate from an adult man with Graves' hyperthyroidism. The CDR3 runs from the conserved cysteine through the conserved F or W. A D gene is named only where the DNA matches it firmly. Clone sizes are given selectively: once, few, many, or a class where the clone is expanded.

v_call	d_call	j_call	clone_size	cdr3_nt	cdr3_aa
TRBV6-1	TRBD1	TRBJ1-5	many	TGTGCCAGCAGAGCCGACAGGGACGGTCAGCCCCAGCATTTT	CASRADRDGQPQHF
TRBV20-1	NA	TRBJ2-6	few	TGCAGTGCTAGATGGTGGCCAGCCTCTGGGGCCAACGTCCTGACTTTC	CSARWWPASGANVLTF
TRBV5-1	NA	TRBJ1-5	many	TGCGCCAGCAGCTTGGACCGTCAGCCCCAGCATTTT	CASSLDRQPQHF
TRBV5-1	NA	TRBJ2-7	once	TGCGCCAGCAGCTTGGAGGGATCCGGGGTAGACGAGCAGTACTTC	CASSLEGSGVDEQYF
TRBV7-9	TRBD1	TRBJ1-1	NA	TGCGCCAGCAAAGCGGGGAAGGGACAGATGAACACTGAAGCTTTCTTT	CASKAGKGQMNTEAFF
TRBV12-3/TRBV12-4	TRBD1	TRBJ1-5	many	TGTGCCAGCAGTGTTGACAGGGCTAGCAATCAGCCCCAGCATTTT	CASSVDRASNQPQHF
TRBV29-1	NA	TRBJ2-3	NA	TGCAGCGCACCCGTGGTGGGACCGAACACAGATACGCAGTATTTT	CSAPVVGPNTDTQYF
TRBV10-3	NA	TRBJ1-2	many	TGTGCCATCAGGAATCGAGGGATCGACTATGGCTACACCTTC	CAIRNRGIDYGYTF
TRBV15	NA	TRBJ1-5	NA	TGTGCCACCAGCAGAGATTTAGAGGACAATCGGCATTTT	CATSRDLEDNRHF
TRBV5-1	NA	TRBJ2-5	NA	TGCGCCAGCAGTATCCCGGGGGTAGCGGAGTACCAAGAGACCCAGTACTTC	CASSIPGVAEYQETQYF
TRBV6-2/TRBV6-3	TRBD2	TRBJ2-5	few	TGTGCCAGCACCCCGCCGGGACTAGCGGTCCAAGAGACCCAGTACTTC	CASTPPGLAVQETQYF
TRBV5-4	NA	TRBJ2-7	NA	TGTGCCAGCAGCAATCAGGGTAATCCTTACGAGCAGTACTTC	CASSNQGNPYEQYF
TRBV7-8	TRBD1	TRBJ2-2	few	TGTGCCAGCAGCGGCTCCGGGACAGGGATGATTCTACGGGAGCTGTTTTTT	CASSGSGTGMILRELFF
TRBV2	TRBD1	TRBJ1-6	NA	TGTGCCACTACAGGGGGATCACCCCTCCACTTT	CATTGGSPLHF
TRBV7-9	NA	TRBJ2-5	NA	TGTGCCAGCAGCACCCGGGGACTTTACCAAGAGACCCAGTACTTC	CASSTRGLYQETQYF
TRBV10-1	NA	TRBJ1-5	many	TGCGCCAGCAGTGAGTCGACTTCTCAGCCCCAGCATTTT	CASSESTSQPQHF
TRBV10-3	TRBD1	TRBJ1-4	NA	TGTGCCATCAGGACAGGGGTCGAAAAACTGTTTTTT	CAIRTGVEKLFF
TRBV15	NA	TRBJ1-6	NA	TGTGCCACCAGCCCAAGGGAAGAGGCCAATAATTCACCCCTCCACTTT	CATSPREEANNSPLHF
TRBV2	TRBD1	TRBJ1-4	NA	TGTGCCAGCAGTTCGGACAGGGGAGATGAAGAACTGTTTTTT	CASSSDRGDEELFF
TRBV7-9	NA	TRBJ2-7	few	TGTGCCAGCAGCCAAGAGGAAGGAGGAACCTACGAGCAGTACTTC	CASSQEEGGTYEQYF
TRBV5-1	NA	TRBJ2-7	few	TGCGCCAGCAGCTTGGATTCCAGATCAACCTACGAGCAGTACTTC	CASSLDSRSTYEQYF
TRBV6-5	NA	TRBJ1-2	many	TGTGCCAGCACCCACCCCTCACTGCTCGGTGGCTACACCTTC	CASTHPSLLGGYTF
TRBV7-2	NA	TRBJ1-2	many	TGTGCCAGCAGCTTAGTACAGACCACCTTTGGTGGCTACACCTTC	CASSLVQTTFGGYTF
TRBV13	NA	TRBJ1-6	many	TGTGCCAGCAGCTCAGAATCGTCCGTGGAGAATTCACCCCTCCACTTT	CASSSESSVENSPLHF
TRBV25-1	TRBD1	TRBJ2-7	NA	TGTGCTAGGGGAAGGACAGGGTCAGGGGCCGAGCAGTACTTC	CARGRTGSGAEQYF
TRBV29-1	NA	TRBJ2-5	many	TGCAGCGTCAGGGGGGGAGACGCATCAGAGACCCAGTACTTC	CSVRGGDASETQYF
TRBV20-1	TRBD1	TRBJ2-7	few	TGCAGTGCTAGAGATTGGGACAGGGCCTACGAGCAGTACTTC	CSARDWDRAYEQYF